This record concerns one T cell receptor beta chain sequence. Its antigen is currently not known. No base-level quality is on record; no much larger clone is a single base apart. Trimming takes 0 bases off V and 2 bases off J; junction bases not matched to a gene: 11. Looking up the germline V gene yields CDR1 LGHNT and CDR2 FRNRAP. From the cysteine up to the phenylalanine, the CDR3 has a length of 19 residues. The kept DNA is CDR3 alone, 57 bases in frame from the first base. TCRbeta CDR3 regions were amplified from genomic DNA by means of the immunoSEQ Assay, a bias-controlled multiplex PCR. The original methods were these. The number of nucleated cells in each sample was estimated from the amplification of reference gene primers within the assay. To quantify the absolute abundance of each unique TCRbeta CDR3 rearrangement, sequence reads were collapsed and filtered. For each sample, productive Simpson clonality was calculated as the square root of Simpson's diversity index across productive rearrangements. In its TCRdb copy, this immuneACCESS table keeps in-frame sequences only and misses some clones. Where compared with another copy, unresolved V genes explain less than half of these, and the others have no known cause. The V and J calls and clone size were taken over from that table, and D and trimming were inferred from the DNA. The sample table shows about 35,000 clones, and more than 70% are seen once. The ten largest make up 40% to 55% of the sample.

This record comes from a study of blood T cell repertoires in COVID-19 (dated by TCRdb to about 2020). A note on the overall study: Samples from collaborators originated in the United States, Italy and Spain and spanned both the acute and convalescent phases of COVID-19. The material from the prospective study consisted of cDNA or gDNA derived from T cells, B-cell-depleted T cells, or PBMCs. Subjects who had been exposed to COVID-19, were actively infected with it, or had recovered from it provided the deeply sampled blood TCRbeta repertoires that made up the dataset. The repertoires were released in a freely available public database intended as a resource for research on the immune response to SARS-CoV-2. Samples came from the ongoing ImmuneRACE study (first 160 participants) plus 1,254 subjects from 6 global collaborators. Nearly every sample came with metadata listing a de-identified subject ID, COVID-19 status, age in years and sex. Where HLA class I and class II types were available, the types were taken from metadata supplied by the sample provider, not from assay-based typing.

Whole blood was collected in K2EDTA tubes by collaborating institutions according to the institutions' own protocols. For TCRbeta analysis, collaborators shipped samples in one of three forms: frozen whole blood, isolated PBMCs, or DNA extracted from either of those sample types. The investigation overall reported the following: Clinical and demographic metadata were provided uncurated, with the amount varying by source and participant.

The chain was built from TRBV12-5 and TRBJ1-5, and 9 junction bases match TRBD1. The source is a man in his 60s with active or convalescent COVID-19. Sequenced material: peripheral blood. The CDR3 here reads CASGLVGQGMGVGNQPQHF. The nucleotide sequence is TGTGCTAGTGGTTTGGTAGGACAGGGGATGGGCGTTGGCAATCAGCCCCAGCATTTT.